This T cell receptor (beta chain) was sequenced during a study of CD8+ T cells in alopecia areata. RNA extraction was followed by reverse transcription into cDNA, which acted as the sequencing template. Profiled with immunoSEQ multiplex PCR; TCRdb holds only in-frame clones, not every one. The sample holds about 150,000 clones; over 45% are singletons and the top ten take 6% to 7%. CDR1 is SGHRS, CDR2 YFSETQ, per germline. Deletions cut 0 bases from V and 8 bases from J, with 15 bases between. This CDR3 has 15 residues. The chain couples TRBV5-1 to TRBJ2-1; D may be TRBD2 (7 bases). The clonotype was recovered from a human donor with alopecia areata. Sequencing was done on a sample of CD4+ T cells sorted from blood. The CDR3 region is CASSLALKGGDEQFF. The DNA of the CDR3 is TGCGCCAGCAGCTTGGCCTTAAAAGGGGGGGATGAGCAGTTCTTC.